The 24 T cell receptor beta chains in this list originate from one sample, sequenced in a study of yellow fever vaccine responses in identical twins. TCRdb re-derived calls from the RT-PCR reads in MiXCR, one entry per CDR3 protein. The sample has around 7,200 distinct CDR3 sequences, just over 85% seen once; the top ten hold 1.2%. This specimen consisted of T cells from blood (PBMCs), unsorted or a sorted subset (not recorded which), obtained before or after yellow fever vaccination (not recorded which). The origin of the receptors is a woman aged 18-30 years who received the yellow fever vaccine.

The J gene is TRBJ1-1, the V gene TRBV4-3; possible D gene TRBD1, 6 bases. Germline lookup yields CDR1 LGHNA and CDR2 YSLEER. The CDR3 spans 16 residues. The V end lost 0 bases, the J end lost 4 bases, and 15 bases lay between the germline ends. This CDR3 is CASSQDLGGGGTEAFF. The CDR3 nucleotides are TGCGCCAGCAGCCAAGATTTAGGGGGAGGAGGCACTGAAGCTTTCTTT.

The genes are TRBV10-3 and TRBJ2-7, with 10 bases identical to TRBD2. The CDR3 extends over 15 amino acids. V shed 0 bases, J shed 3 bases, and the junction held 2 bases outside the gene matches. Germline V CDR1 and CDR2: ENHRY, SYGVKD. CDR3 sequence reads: CAISESVAGGYEQYF. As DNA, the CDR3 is TGTGCCATCAGTGAGTCCGTAGCGGGGGGCTACGAGCAGTACTTC.

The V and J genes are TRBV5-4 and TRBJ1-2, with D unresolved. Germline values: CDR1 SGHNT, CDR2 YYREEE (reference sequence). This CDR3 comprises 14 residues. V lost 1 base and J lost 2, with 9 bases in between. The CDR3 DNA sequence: TGTGCCAGCAGCTTGAGGGTTACGAACTATGGCTACACCTTC. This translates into CASSLRVTNYGYTF.

Written as DNA, the CDR3 is TGTGCCAGCAGCCAAGATCGTCCTCCCACCGGGGAGCTGTTTTTT. Protein: CASSQDRPPTGELFF. The chain has TRBV4-2 and TRBJ2-2; the D is unclear. V was trimmed by 0 bases and J by 4 bases, leaving 9 bases between them. Germline V gene sequence: CDR1 LGHNA, CDR2 YNFKEQ. This CDR3 is built from 15 residues.

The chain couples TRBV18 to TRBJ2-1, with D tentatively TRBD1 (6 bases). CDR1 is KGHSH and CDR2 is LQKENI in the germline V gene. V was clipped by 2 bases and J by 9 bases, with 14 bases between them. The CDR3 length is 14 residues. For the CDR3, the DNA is TGTGCCAGCTCACCATCCACACAGGGTTTTGAGCAGTTCTTC. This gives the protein CASSPSTQGFEQFF.

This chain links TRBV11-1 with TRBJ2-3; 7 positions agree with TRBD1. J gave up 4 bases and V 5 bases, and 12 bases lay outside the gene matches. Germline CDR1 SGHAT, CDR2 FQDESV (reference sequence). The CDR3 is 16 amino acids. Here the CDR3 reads CASSPLGTGAADTQYF. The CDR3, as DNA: TGTGCCAGCAGCCCCCTAGGAACAGGGGCGGCAGATACGCAGTATTTT.

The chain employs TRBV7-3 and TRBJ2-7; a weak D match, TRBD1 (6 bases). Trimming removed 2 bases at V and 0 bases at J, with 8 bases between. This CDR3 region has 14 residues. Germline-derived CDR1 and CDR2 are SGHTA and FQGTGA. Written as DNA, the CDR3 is TGTGCCAGCAGCTTAGGGGGCACCTCCTACGAGCAGTACTTC. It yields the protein CASSLGGTSYEQYF. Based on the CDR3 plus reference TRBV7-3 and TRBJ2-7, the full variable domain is GAGVSQTPSNKVTEKGKYVELRCDPISGHTALYWYRQSLGQGPEFLIYFQGTGAADDSGLPNDRFFAVRPEGSVSTLKIQRTERGDSAVYLCASSLGGTSYEQYFGPGTRLTVT.

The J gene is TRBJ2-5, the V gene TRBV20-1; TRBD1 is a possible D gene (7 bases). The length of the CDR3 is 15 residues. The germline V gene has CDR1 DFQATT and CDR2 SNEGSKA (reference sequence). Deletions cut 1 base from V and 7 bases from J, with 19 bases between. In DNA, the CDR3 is TGCAGTGCTAGAGCCCGGGTCAGGGGGACTGGGACCCAGTACTTC. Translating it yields CSARARVRGTGTQYF.

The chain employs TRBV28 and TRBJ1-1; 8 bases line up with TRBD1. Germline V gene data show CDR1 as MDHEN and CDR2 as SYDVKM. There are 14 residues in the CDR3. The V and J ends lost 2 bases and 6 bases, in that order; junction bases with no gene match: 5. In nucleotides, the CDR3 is TGTGCCAGCAGTTTAGCAGGGGGCGAGGCTGAAGCTTTCTTT. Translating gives CASSLAGGEAEAFF. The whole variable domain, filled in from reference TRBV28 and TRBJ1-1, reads DVKVTQSSRYLVKRTGEKVFLECVQDMDHENMFWYRQDPGLGLRLIYFSYDVKMKEKGDIPEGYSVSREKKERFSLILESASTNQTSMYLCASSLAGGEAEAFFGQGTRLTVV.

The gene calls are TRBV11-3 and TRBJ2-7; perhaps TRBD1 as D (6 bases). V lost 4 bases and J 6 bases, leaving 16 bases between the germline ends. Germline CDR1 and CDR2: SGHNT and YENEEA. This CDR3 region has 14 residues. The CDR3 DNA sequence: TGTGCCAGCAGCTACAACAGGGTAGGAGGCGAGCAGTACTTC. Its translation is CASSYNRVGGEQYF.

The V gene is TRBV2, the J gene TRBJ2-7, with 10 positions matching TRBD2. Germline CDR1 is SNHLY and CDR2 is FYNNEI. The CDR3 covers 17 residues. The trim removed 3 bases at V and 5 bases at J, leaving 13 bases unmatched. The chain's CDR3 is CASSDLLRSGRANEQYF. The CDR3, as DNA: TGTGCCAGCAGTGATTTGCTTCGGAGCGGGAGGGCCAACGAGCAGTACTTC.

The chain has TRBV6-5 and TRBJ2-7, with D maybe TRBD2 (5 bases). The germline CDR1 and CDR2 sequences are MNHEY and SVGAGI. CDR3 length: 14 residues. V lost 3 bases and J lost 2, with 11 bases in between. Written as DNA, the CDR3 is TGTGCCAGCAGTTATAGCGCCGGTACCTACGAGCAGTACTTC. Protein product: CASSYSAGTYEQYF.

The chain's CDR3 is CARDTETQYF. In DNA, the CDR3 is TGTGCCAGAGATACGGAGACCCAGTACTTC. This chain connects TRBV21-1 to TRBJ2-5. TRBV21-1 is designated a pseudogene. The CDR3 contains 10 residues.

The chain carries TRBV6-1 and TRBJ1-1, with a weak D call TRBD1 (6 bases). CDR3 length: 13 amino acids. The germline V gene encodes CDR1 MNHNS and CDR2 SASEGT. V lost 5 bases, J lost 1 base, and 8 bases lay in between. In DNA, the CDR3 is TGTGCCAGCAGTCGGACAGAGAACACTGAAGCTTTCTTT. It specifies CASSRTENTEAFF.

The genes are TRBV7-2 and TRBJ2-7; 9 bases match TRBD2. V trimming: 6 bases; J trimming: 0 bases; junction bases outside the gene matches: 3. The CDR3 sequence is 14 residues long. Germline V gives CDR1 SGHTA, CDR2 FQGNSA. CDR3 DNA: TGTGCCAGCAGGATTAGCGGGAGCTCCTACGAGCAGTACTTC. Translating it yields CASRISGSSYEQYF.

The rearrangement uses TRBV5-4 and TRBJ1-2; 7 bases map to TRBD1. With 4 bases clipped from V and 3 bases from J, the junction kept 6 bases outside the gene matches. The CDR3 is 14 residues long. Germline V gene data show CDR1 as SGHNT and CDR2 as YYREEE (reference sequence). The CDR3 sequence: CASSVRQGDYGYTF. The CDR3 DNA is TGTGCCAGCAGCGTCAGACAGGGCGACTATGGCTACACCTTC.

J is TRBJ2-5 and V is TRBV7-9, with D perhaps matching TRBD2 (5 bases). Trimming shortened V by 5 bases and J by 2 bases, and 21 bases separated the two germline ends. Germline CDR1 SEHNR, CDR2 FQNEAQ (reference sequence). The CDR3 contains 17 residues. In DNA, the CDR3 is TGTGCCAGCAGCCTCGGTGCCGGGATATACGATCAAGAGACCCAGTACTTC. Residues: CASSLGAGIYDQETQYF.

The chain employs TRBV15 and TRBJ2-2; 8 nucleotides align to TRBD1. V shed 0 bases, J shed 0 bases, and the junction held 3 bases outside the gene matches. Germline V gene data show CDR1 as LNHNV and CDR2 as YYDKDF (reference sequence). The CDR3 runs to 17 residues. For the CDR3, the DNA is TGTGCCACCAGCAGAGAGGGACAGGCCGCGAACACCGGGGAGCTGTTTTTT. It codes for CATSREGQAANTGELFF.

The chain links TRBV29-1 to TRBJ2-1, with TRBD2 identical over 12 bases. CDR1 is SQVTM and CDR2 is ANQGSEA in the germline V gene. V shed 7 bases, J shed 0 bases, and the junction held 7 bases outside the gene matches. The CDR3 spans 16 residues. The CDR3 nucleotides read TGCAGCGCTGGACGGACTAGCGGGACCTCCTACAATGAGCAGTTCTTC. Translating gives CSAGRTSGTSYNEQFF.

The CDR3 nucleotides are TGCAGCGTGGAGGACGGCACCTCCTACGAGCAGTACTTC. It encodes CSVEDGTSYEQYF. The chain recombines TRBV29-1 with TRBJ2-7, with D possibly being TRBD2 (5 bases). The V gene lost 6 bases and the J gene lost 0 bases, with 12 bases spanning the gap. Germline-derived CDR1 and CDR2 are SQVTM and ANQGSEA. The CDR3 has 13 amino acids.

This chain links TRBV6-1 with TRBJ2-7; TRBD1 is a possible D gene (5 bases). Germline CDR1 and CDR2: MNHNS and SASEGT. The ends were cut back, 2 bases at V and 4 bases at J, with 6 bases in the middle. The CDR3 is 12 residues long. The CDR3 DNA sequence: TGTGCCAGCAGTGAACAGGGATACGAGCAGTACTTC. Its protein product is CASSEQGYEQYF.

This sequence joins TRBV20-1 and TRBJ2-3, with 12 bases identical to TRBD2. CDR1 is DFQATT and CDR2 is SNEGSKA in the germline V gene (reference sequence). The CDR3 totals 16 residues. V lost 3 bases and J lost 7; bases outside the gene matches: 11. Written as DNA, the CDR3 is TGCAGTGCTAGCCCTTTTCTAGCGGGAGGGCCGAATACGCAGTATTTT. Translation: CSASPFLAGGPNTQYF.

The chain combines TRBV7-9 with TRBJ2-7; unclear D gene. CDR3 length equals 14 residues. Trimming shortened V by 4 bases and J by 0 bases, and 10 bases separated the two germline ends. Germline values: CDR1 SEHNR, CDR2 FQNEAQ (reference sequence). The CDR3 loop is CASSSLAPSYEQYF. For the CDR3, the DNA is TGTGCCAGCAGCTCCCTGGCTCCCTCCTACGAGCAGTACTTC.

CDR3 amino acids: CASSLKGGPGGYNEQFF. The CDR3 DNA reads TGTGCCAGCAGCTTAAAAGGGGGGCCAGGAGGGTACAATGAGCAGTTCTTC. This chain links TRBV7-3 with TRBJ2-1; D tentatively reads TRBD1 or TRBD2 (6 bases each). CDR3 size: 17 residues. CDR1 is SGHTA, CDR2 FQGTGA, per germline. Trimming removed 1 base at V and 4 bases at J, with 17 bases between.